This entry describes one T cell receptor (beta chain). Its antigen is undetermined. The CDR3 totals 15 residues. V shed 2 bases and J shed 8 bases, with 16 bases lying between them. Germline CDR1 and CDR2: MNHEY and SVGAGI. This sample was included in a study of OX40 agonist ivuxolimab in advanced cancers. Overall study results and limits: Partial responders receiving 0.1-3.0 mg/kg showed among the lowest clonal expansion. On average, a greater number of expanded clones characterised CD8+ T cells relative to CD4+. Certain nonresponding patients likewise had low normalized T-cell clonal expansion.

Measured with immunoSEQ multiplex PCR; TCRdb has only the in-frame clones, and not every one. The repertoire holds nearly 80,000 clones, with more than 85% as singletons. The chain links TRBV6-5 to TRBJ2-1; D call uncertain. Sequenced here: CD4+ or CD8+ T cells sorted from blood, sampled in a trial of the OX40 agonist ivuxolimab. The source of this sequence is an adult with an advanced solid tumor such as melanoma, head and neck, liver or kidney cancer. The CDR3 sequence: CASSYTGGGIYEQFF. In nucleotides, the CDR3 is TGTGCCAGCAGTTACACCGGCGGCGGTATCTATGAGCAGTTCTTC.